This is a list of T cell receptor beta chains from one sample in a study of T cell repertoires in cytomegalovirus infection. TCRdb re-called the reads through MiXCR, storing one row per CDR3 protein. The table has some 400,000 distinct CDR3 sequences, over 15% seen once; the top ten hold roughly 8.7%. The sample was PBMCs. Receptor source: a human donor in good health (CMV status not recorded). Some clones in this sample may be carry-over from other donors' samples. CDR3s include the opening cysteine and the closing phenylalanine or tryptophan. A D gene is named only where the DNA matches it firmly. Clone size is not always given. Where it is, it says once, few, many or a class for expanded clones.

J gene,D gene,V gene,clone size,CDR3 DNA,CDR3 protein
TRBJ2-7,NA,TRBV27,many,TGTGCCAGCAGTTTGGCCCAGTCCTACGAGCAGTACTTC,CASSLAQSYEQYF
TRBJ2-2,NA,TRBV12-3/TRBV12-4,few,TGTGCCAGCAGTTTGAACGGTTACACCGGGGAGCTGTTTTTT,CASSLNGYTGELFF
TRBJ2-1,TRBD2,TRBV12-5,NA,TGTGCTAGTGGTTTGGTACTAAGCGGGGGGACGCATGAGCAGTTCTTC,CASGLVLSGGTHEQFF
TRBJ2-2,TRBD1,TRBV12-3/TRBV12-4,NA,TGTGCCAGCAGTTTCCTGTCGACAGGGGGTACCGGGGAGCTGTTTTTT,CASSFLSTGGTGELFF
TRBJ2-5,NA,TRBV11-2,NA,TGTGCCAGCAGCTTTGTAGGCCAAGAGACCCAGTACTTC,CASSFVGQETQYF
TRBJ2-7,NA,TRBV5-4,NA,TGTGCCAGCAGCTTGAGAGGACAGCCTTTCTACGAGCAGTACTTC,CASSLRGQPFYEQYF
TRBJ2-7,TRBD1,TRBV12-3/TRBV12-4,NA,TGTGCCAGCTCACCTATTCGACAGGGGGTCTACGAGCAGTACTTC,CASSPIRQGVYEQYF
TRBJ1-5,NA,TRBV10-3,NA,TGTGCCATCAGTGAGGGTCCCGCCAGCAATCAGCCCCAGCATTTT,CAISEGPASNQPQHF
TRBJ2-3,TRBD2,TRBV20-1,few,TGCAGTGCCCGACCACTAGCGGGAGGGCTCAATACGCAGTATTTT,CSARPLAGGLNTQYF
TRBJ1-5,TRBD1,TRBV24-1,many,TGTGCCACCAGCGAGACAGGGGTCTTGCAGCCCCAGCATTTT,CATSETGVLQPQHF
TRBJ2-3,TRBD1,TRBV7-9,NA,TGTGCCAGAGGGGGCCGTGATACGCAGTATTTT,CARGGRDTQYF
TRBJ2-3,NA,TRBV7-2,many,TGTGCCAGCAGCTTGACTAGACAGTCCACAGATACGCAGTATTTT,CASSLTRQSTDTQYF
TRBJ1-5,NA,TRBV19,many,TGTGCCAGTCGGAGGATTAATCAGCCCCAGCATTTT,CASRRINQPQHF
TRBJ2-5,NA,TRBV7-6,many,TGTGCCAGCAGCACAGACCCAAGCTTCCAAGAGACCCAGTACTTC,CASSTDPSFQETQYF
TRBJ1-1,NA,TRBV15,NA,TGTGCCACCAGCAGAAAGGTGAACACTGAAGCTTTCTTT,CATSRKVNTEAFF
TRBJ1-2,NA,TRBV29-1,NA,TGCAGCTCCGGGACATCTACGGATGGCTACACCTTC,CSSGTSTDGYTF
TRBJ2-3,TRBD2,TRBV18,few,TGTGCCAGCTCACGGTCGGGGGGAAGTCTGGCGGATACGCAGTATTTT,CASSRSGGSLADTQYF
TRBJ2-7,TRBD1,TRBV5-6,NA,TGTGCCAGCAGCGGCCTAGGGGACAGGGTCTACGAGCAGTACTTC,CASSGLGDRVYEQYF
TRBJ2-7,NA,TRBV28,many,TGTGCCAGCAGAATTGGACGGTCCGGCGAGCAGTACTTC,CASRIGRSGEQYF
TRBJ2-7,NA,TRBV12-3/TRBV12-4,many,TGTGCCAGCAGTTTTGGGCCCCAACGGGGCTCCTACGAGCAGTACTTC,CASSFGPQRGSYEQYF
TRBJ2-3,NA,TRBV11-2,NA,TGTGCCAGCAGCCTAGCCGTGGCGGTTGAGGCTACGCAGTATTTT,CASSLAVAVEATQYF
TRBJ1-5,NA,TRBV6-1,many,TGTGCCAGCAGGTTGCTGACTAGCAATCAGCCCCAGCATTTT,CASRLLTSNQPQHF
TRBJ1-4,NA,TRBV5-4,NA,TGTGCCAGCGGGTCCTCTACAGGAGAAGGGGAAAAACTGTTTTTT,CASGSSTGEGEKLFF
TRBJ2-2,TRBD1,TRBV12-3/TRBV12-4,NA,TGTGCCAGCAGTCGTGACAGGGGGCTGGACGGGGAGCTGTTTTTT,CASSRDRGLDGELFF
TRBJ2-1,TRBD1,TRBV5-5,NA,TGTGCCAGCACCCAACTAGGACAGGGAGGCAATGAGCAGTTCTTC,CASTQLGQGGNEQFF
TRBJ2-3,TRBD2,TRBV7-8,few,TGTGCCAGCAGCCAGCCCCCTGGCGGGAGATCAGATACGCAGTATTTT,CASSQPPGGRSDTQYF
TRBJ1-2,TRBD1,TRBV6-6,NA,TGTGCCAGCAGGCGGACAGGGGAAGACTATGGCTACACCTTC,CASRRTGEDYGYTF
TRBJ2-7,NA,TRBV2,NA,TGTGCCAGCAGCGCCCTTGGAGGGGGCGGCGAGCAGTACTTC,CASSALGGGGEQYF
TRBJ2-1,NA,TRBV7-8,few,TGTGCCAGCAGCTTAACGCCCGATGAGCAGTTCTTC,CASSLTPDEQFF
TRBJ2-5,TRBD1,TRBV12-3/TRBV12-4,NA,TGTGCCAGCAGTTTTTACAGGGGGCGCCCCGAGACCCAGTACTTC,CASSFYRGRPETQYF
TRBJ2-5,TRBD1,TRBV6-1,NA,TGTGCCAGCAGTCCGACAGGGACACAGACCCAGTACTTC,CASSPTGTQTQYF
TRBJ1-4,NA,TRBV29-1,NA,TGCAGCGCCCTTGGCAGGGGAGGCGAAAAACTGTTTTTT,CSALGRGGEKLFF
TRBJ2-1,NA,TRBV15,NA,TGTGCCACCAGGATCGGAGGGGCCAATGAGCAGTTCTTC,CATRIGGANEQFF
TRBJ2-7,NA,TRBV27,NA,TGTGCCAGCAGTCCCCTGGGAGGGGGGCCCTACGAGCAGTACTTC,CASSPLGGGPYEQYF
TRBJ1-3,NA,TRBV7-2,many,TGTGCCAGCAGCCCTTCGCATTCAGACACCATATATTTT,CASSPSHSDTIYF
TRBJ2-7,NA,TRBV7-9,NA,TGTGCCAGCAGCCTTTGGTACGAGCAGTACTTC,CASSLWYEQYF
TRBJ2-3,NA,TRBV20-1,NA,TGCAGTGCTAGAATTGCTAGCGTACCCACAGATACGCAGTATTTT,CSARIASVPTDTQYF
TRBJ2-3,TRBD2,TRBV10-3,few,TGTGCCATCAGTGAGTCGAATAGCGGGGGTCGCACAGATACGCAGTATTTT,CAISESNSGGRTDTQYF
TRBJ2-3,NA,TRBV12-3/TRBV12-4,few,TGTGCCAGCAGTTTAGGGTCAGATGCAGATACGCAGTATTTT,CASSLGSDADTQYF
TRBJ1-2,NA,TRBV20-1,few,TGCAGTGCTAGAGACGCCCAGATTGGGGATTGGGGCTATGGCTACACCTTC,CSARDAQIGDWGYGYTF
TRBJ1-2,NA,TRBV11-2,NA,TGTGCCAGCAGCTTAGGCAGGGACGTCGGCTATGGCTACACCTTC,CASSLGRDVGYGYTF
TRBJ2-7,TRBD1,TRBV20-1,NA,TGCAGTGCTAGAGACCAGGGGGTTCTCTCCTACGAGCAGTACTTC,CSARDQGVLSYEQYF
TRBJ2-1,NA,TRBV2,many,TGTGCCAGCAGTGAATCCCAGATCTCCCACAATGAGCAGTTCTTC,CASSESQISHNEQFF
TRBJ2-1,TRBD2,TRBV12-3/TRBV12-4,few,TGTGCCAGCAGTTTACGATCCGCTAGCGGGAGGGGTGAGCAGTTCTTC,CASSLRSASGRGEQFF